Given below is one T cell receptor (beta chain) in context. Germline assignment: CDR1 SNHLY and CDR2 FYNNEI. Trimming at V came to 2 bases and at J to 1 base, leaving 5 bases not matched to a gene. The CDR3 runs 18 residues. Authors' analysis steps: Reference gene primer amplification gave nucleated cell count estimates. Assay used: immunoSEQ multiplex PCR; TCRdb lists only in-frame clones, some missing. The V and J calls and clone size were taken over from that table, and D and trimming were inferred from the DNA. The profile shows around 65,000 clones, around 85% of them singletons. The sample belongs to a study of blood T cell repertoires in COVID-19. Across the whole study: From the United States, Italy and Spain came samples of acute and convalescent COVID-19. In each case, the material was cDNA or gDNA derived from T cells, B-cell-depleted T cells, or PBMCs.

The chain is built from TRBV2 and TRBJ2-6; 10 bases are shared with TRBD1. The receptor's source is an elderly woman with active or convalescent COVID-19. The sample was peripheral blood. The CDR3 DNA reads TGTGCCAGCAGTGAATCCCGGACAGGGGGGTCTGGGGCCAACGTCCTGACTTTC. Protein product: CASSESRTGGSGANVLTF.